The rows below give T cell receptor beta chains drawn from one sample of a study of identical twins. TCRdb called the 5' RACE reads again in MiXCR, with one record for every CDR3 protein. The table shows some 440,000 distinct CDR3 sequences, with roughly 26% occurring only once. Separately, the same data were catalogued under a study of T cells expressing NK-cell markers.

Sequencing was carried out using CD4+ T cells sorted from blood. All receptors come from a woman between 18 and 29 years old in good health. The CDR3 runs from the conserved cysteine through the conserved F or W. D genes are given only for firm matches. Rows may omit the clone size; those that give it use once, few, many or a size class.

len: 13; d_gene: -; v_gene: TRBV25-1; abundance: -; j_gene: TRBJ2-4; CDR3nt: TGTGCCAGCAGTAACCTTGGGGGGAACATTCAGTACTTC; CDR3aa: CASSNLGGNIQYF
len: 14; d_gene: -; v_gene: TRBV15; abundance: -; j_gene: TRBJ2-3; CDR3nt: TGTGCCACCAGCTTCGGAGCTAGCACAGATACGCAGTATTTT; CDR3aa: CATSFGASTDTQYF
len: 14; d_gene: -; v_gene: TRBV5-1; abundance: -; j_gene: TRBJ2-7; CDR3nt: TGCGCCAGCAGCTACGGCGGGGACACCTACGAGCAGTACTTC; CDR3aa: CASSYGGDTYEQYF
len: 14; d_gene: -; v_gene: TRBV20-1; abundance: -; j_gene: TRBJ1-3; CDR3nt: TGCAGTGCTAGAAGGCCCGACTCTGGAAACACCATATATTTT; CDR3aa: CSARRPDSGNTIYF
len: 15; d_gene: TRBD2; v_gene: TRBV11-2; abundance: few; j_gene: TRBJ2-1; CDR3nt: TGTGCCAGCAGCCGTACTAGCGGGGGAGGTTCGGAGCAGTTCTTC; CDR3aa: CASSRTSGGGSEQFF
len: 16; d_gene: -; v_gene: TRBV14; abundance: few; j_gene: TRBJ2-1; CDR3nt: TGTGCCAGCAGCCAAGGGAGCGAGCGACATTACAATGAGCAGTTCTTC; CDR3aa: CASSQGSERHYNEQFF
len: 12; d_gene: TRBD1; v_gene: TRBV5-1; abundance: few; j_gene: TRBJ2-1; CDR3nt: TGCGCCAGCAGCTACCCGGGACAGGGCCAGTTCTTC; CDR3aa: CASSYPGQGQFF
len: 16; d_gene: -; v_gene: TRBV10-3; abundance: -; j_gene: TRBJ2-6; CDR3nt: TGTGCCATCAGAGAGGGTAGAAGCTCTGGGGCCAACGTCCTGACTTTC; CDR3aa: CAIREGRSSGANVLTF
len: 15; d_gene: TRBD2; v_gene: TRBV5-5; abundance: few; j_gene: TRBJ2-7; CDR3nt: TGTGCCAGCAGCTTGTTCGCTCCTAGCGGCTACGAGCAGTACTTC; CDR3aa: CASSLFAPSGYEQYF
len: 13; d_gene: -; v_gene: TRBV7-9; abundance: few; j_gene: TRBJ2-1; CDR3nt: TGTGCCAGCAGCTTAGCGGGCCGGCATGAGCAGTTCTTC; CDR3aa: CASSLAGRHEQFF
len: 13; d_gene: -; v_gene: TRBV15; abundance: few; j_gene: TRBJ1-1; CDR3nt: TGTGCCACCGGGGTGCACACGGGGACTGAAGCTTTCTTT; CDR3aa: CATGVHTGTEAFF
len: 14; d_gene: TRBD2; v_gene: TRBV29-1; abundance: -; j_gene: TRBJ2-7; CDR3nt: TGCAGCGTTGCGGAGCGGGGGCCGACCTACGAGCAGTACTTC; CDR3aa: CSVAERGPTYEQYF
len: 12; d_gene: -; v_gene: TRBV12-3/TRBV12-4; abundance: -; j_gene: TRBJ1-5; CDR3nt: TGTGCCAGCAGTTTTGTTGCTCAGCCCCAGCATTTT; CDR3aa: CASSFVAQPQHF
len: 12; d_gene: -; v_gene: TRBV7-2; abundance: -; j_gene: TRBJ2-3; CDR3nt: TGTGCCAGCAGCCGACAGAAGGATACGCAGTATTTT; CDR3aa: CASSRQKDTQYF
len: 13; d_gene: TRBD2; v_gene: TRBV10-3; abundance: -; j_gene: TRBJ2-5; CDR3nt: TGTGCCATCAGTGTGGGACTACAAGAGACCCAGTACTTC; CDR3aa: CAISVGLQETQYF
len: 13; d_gene: TRBD1; v_gene: TRBV6-5; abundance: -; j_gene: TRBJ1-2; CDR3nt: TGTGCCAGCAGTTACGTGACAGGGACCGGCTACACCTTC; CDR3aa: CASSYVTGTGYTF
len: 12; d_gene: -; v_gene: TRBV3-1; abundance: few; j_gene: TRBJ1-1; CDR3nt: TGTGCCAGCAGCCAACAGGGAGCTGAAGCTTTCTTT; CDR3aa: CASSQQGAEAFF
len: 16; d_gene: TRBD1; v_gene: TRBV6-1; abundance: -; j_gene: TRBJ2-1; CDR3nt: TGTGCCAGCAGTGAAACCGGGACAGGGCGATACAATGAGCAGTTCTTC; CDR3aa: CASSETGTGRYNEQFF
len: 12; d_gene: -; v_gene: TRBV2; abundance: -; j_gene: TRBJ1-1; CDR3nt: TGTGCCAGCATCGCGAGGGAAGCTGAAGCTTTCTTT; CDR3aa: CASIAREAEAFF
len: 13; d_gene: -; v_gene: TRBV10-3; abundance: -; j_gene: TRBJ1-2; CDR3nt: TGTGCCATCAGTGAGTCGGGGGATAATGGCTACACCTTC; CDR3aa: CAISESGDNGYTF